This T cell receptor beta chain was identified in a study of blood T cells in healthy people across ages. Study-wide context: Template switching recovered approximately one barcoded beta molecule for every two T cells.

A sample-barcoded 5' primer and a J-beta primer mix were used in a second PCR of roughly 7 to 11 cycles. TCRdb independently ran MiXCR on the 5' RACE reads; one entry per CDR3 protein. Here the sample spans some 890,000 distinct CDR3 sequences, just under 30% being singletons. The V end was cut by 6 bases, the J end by 2 bases, with 14 bases between. CDR1 and CDR2 (germline): MDHEN, SYDVKM. This CDR3 spans 14 amino acids. Details on this clonotype: What it recognizes is unknown.

Regarding the study as a whole: One million T cells yielded diversity estimates that were considered underestimates.

The same specimen was also included in a second study, on T cells of mothers and their children. This second report adds: The output of TCR recombination is shaped by thymic selection similarly in related and unrelated pairs. The study found slightly higher but non-significant overlap in related versus unrelated mother-child pairs.

This chain links TRBV28 with TRBJ2-7, with D possibly TRBD2 on 7 matching bases. The receptor was isolated from a woman between 40 and 50 years old in good health. The sample comprised blood. Here the CDR3 reads CASRDGGQTYEQYF. CDR3 DNA sequence: TGTGCCAGCAGAGACGGGGGGCAGACCTACGAGCAGTACTTC. Full variable domain (missing parts from reference TRBV28 and TRBJ2-7): DVKVTQSSRYLVKRTGEKVFLECVQDMDHENMFWYRQDPGLGLRLIYFSYDVKMKEKGDIPEGYSVSREKKERFSLILESASTNQTSMYLCASRDGGQTYEQYFGPGTRLTVT.